The 15 T cell receptor beta chains in this list originate from one sample, sequenced in a study of blood T cells in healthy people across ages. With a J-beta primer mix and a sample-barcoded 5' primer, a second PCR ran 7 to 11 cycles. TCRdb used MiXCR to reprocess the 5' RACE reads, holding one entry per CDR3 protein. The repertoire consists of around 670,000 distinct CDR3 sequences, with roughly 31% occurring once and the leading ten covering approximately 15%. Sequences were obtained from blood. The source of these receptors is a woman older than 75 in good health.

In its sample, this clonotype was seen many times. This chain links TRBV15 with TRBJ2-7; possibly TRBD2 for D (6 bases). V lost 8 bases, J lost 2 bases, and 13 bases lay in between. CDR3 length equals 13 residues. CDR1 LNHNV and CDR2 YYDKDF come from the germline V gene (reference sequence). CDR3 sequence: CATRTEGTYEQYF. Here the CDR3 DNA reads TGTGCCACCCGGACGGAGGGGACCTACGAGCAGTACTTC.

In this sample, this clonotype turned up many times. The V call is TRBV2, the J call TRBJ2-5; D unresolved. The CDR3 spans 15 residues. CDR1 is SNHLY, CDR2 FYNNEI, per germline. V was shortened by 6 bases and J by 4 bases, with 18 bases between the two germline ends. CDR3 sequence (DNA): TGTGCCAGCAGGGCGGTACAATTAACGGGAGAGACCCAGTACTTC. As protein: CASRAVQLTGETQYF. Using reference TRBV2 and TRBJ2-5 for the parts outside the CDR3, the full variable domain is EPEVTQTPSHQVTQMGQEVILRCVPISNHLYFYWYRQILGQKVEFLVSFYNNEISEKSEIFDDQFSVERPDGSNFTLKIRSTKLEDSAMYFCASRAVQLTGETQYFGPGTRLLVL.

This clonotype was recorded many times. The rearrangement uses TRBV6-5 and TRBJ2-5, with 14 bases fitting TRBD2. The V and J ends lost 7 bases and 5 bases, in that order; junction bases with no gene match: 3. Looked up from germline, CDR1 is MNHEY and CDR2 is SVGAGI. The CDR3 covers 14 residues. CDR3 in DNA: TGTGCCAGCACCGGACTAGCGGGGGGTGAGACCCAGTACTTC. Its translation is CASTGLAGGETQYF.

In this sample, this clonotype turned up once. Since a much larger clone is just one base distant, this may be a read error. CDR3 sequence: CASSPSLRGENTDTQYF. DNA for the CDR3: TGTGCCAGCAGTCCATCCCTGCGGGGGGAGAACACAGATACGCAGTATTTT. J is TRBJ2-3 and V is TRBV12-3 or TRBV12-4; 8 nucleotides line up with TRBD2. The CDR3 has 17 amino acids. The ends lost 5 bases at V and 2 bases at J; junction bases unmatched: 12.

This clonotype has at least ten counts. This sequence joins TRBV6-2 or TRBV6-3 and TRBJ2-1; TRBD1 agrees at 11 bases. J gave up 7 bases and V 4 bases, and 3 bases lay outside the gene matches. CDR1 MNHEY and CDR2 SVGEGT come from the germline V gene. The length of the CDR3 is 14 residues. CDR3 coding DNA: TGTGCCAGCAGTTGGACAGGGGGCATGAATGAGCAGTTCTTC. This codes for CASSWTGGMNEQFF.

The chain carries TRBV20-1 and TRBJ2-5; D is unresolved. The DNA end is a closer match to TRBJ2-7, so the J assignment may be wrong. Per germline, CDR1 DFQATT and CDR2 SNEGSKA (reference sequence). The CDR3 extends over 14 amino acids. Here the CDR3 DNA reads TGCAGTGCTCTCCTCCCCGGAGTTTCCTACGAGCAGTACTTC. Translating gives CSALLPGVSYEQYF.

This clonotype was picked up many times. This chain uses TRBV25-1 with TRBJ2-6; 7 nucleotides align to TRBD1. The CDR3 sequence is 14 residues long. Germline CDR1 is MGHDK and CDR2 is SYGVNS. J gave up 8 bases and V 5 bases, and 6 bases lay outside the gene matches. CDR3 sequence reads: CASSPRTGTNVLTF. The CDR3 DNA reads TGTGCCAGCAGTCCTCGGACAGGAACCAACGTCCTGACTTTC.

This clonotype was counted at least ten times. This chain links TRBV20-1 with TRBJ2-1; either TRBD1 or TRBD2 may fit D (5 bases each). The CDR3 is 12 residues long. The V end lost 6 bases, the J end lost 12 bases, and 18 bases lay between the germline ends. From germline, CDR1 is DFQATT and CDR2 SNEGSKA (reference sequence). The CDR3 sequence: CSAERGRLGQFF. CDR3 DNA: TGCAGTGCCGAGAGGGGAAGATTAGGGCAGTTCTTC.

This clonotype came up many times. The chain joins TRBV6-5 to TRBJ2-1, with D tentatively TRBD1 or TRBD2 (5 bases each). The CDR3 contains 11 residues. Trimming took 2 bases from V and 9 from J, leaving 5 bases between them. From germline, CDR1 is MNHEY and CDR2 SVGAGI. This CDR3 reads CASSYGTEQFF. DNA of the CDR3: TGTGCCAGCAGTTACGGGACTGAGCAGTTCTTC.

As to this clonotype: A clone one base away is much larger, so this may be a read error. The chain recombines TRBV20-1 with TRBJ2-7; D gene unclear. This CDR3 region has 11 residues. In germline, CDR1 is DFQATT, CDR2 SNEGSKA (reference sequence). Between the trimmed V and J ends, which lost 3 bases and 7 bases, there was a span of 10 bases. DNA of the CDR3: TGCAGTGCTAGCATTTACAATGAGCAGTACTTC. The encoded protein is CSASIYNEQYF.

This clonotype was counted many times. V usage is TRBV7-2 and J usage is TRBJ2-1, with TRBD2 matching 11 bases. Germline V gene sequence: CDR1 SGHTA, CDR2 FQGNSA. The V and J ends lost 1 base and 6 bases, in that order; junction bases with no gene match: 5. The CDR3 runs to 16 residues. CDR3 nucleotide sequence: TGTGCCAGCAGCTTAGTTCTAGCGGGGGGAAGCAATGAGCAGTTCTTC. Its translation is CASSLVLAGGSNEQFF.

V and J are TRBV11-2 and TRBJ2-5; D ambiguous. The J call may be faulty, since TRBJ2-1 better matches the DNA end. This CDR3 has 11 residues. Per the germline V gene, CDR1 is SGHAT and CDR2 is FQNNGV. The CDR3 reads CASSPQETQFF. DNA of the CDR3: TGTGCCAGCAGCCCCCAGGAGACCCAGTTCTTC.

This clonotype turned up a few times. Here the CDR3 reads CASSLYYPQEQYF. CDR3 coding DNA: TGCGCCAGCAGCTTGTACTACCCCCAGGAGCAGTACTTC. The chain links TRBV5-1 to TRBJ2-7, with no clear D. This CDR3 is built from 13 residues. With 1 base removed from V and 7 bases from J, the gap between germline ends came to 12 bases. CDR1 is SGHRS, CDR2 YFSETQ, per germline.

This clonotype was seen only a few times. Given a much more abundant clone one base away, this may be a read error. The chain couples TRBV20-1 to TRBJ2-2, with 7 bases identical to TRBD2. The germline CDR1 and CDR2 sequences are DFQATT and SNEGSKA (reference sequence). CDR3 length: 14 amino acids. CDR3 DNA sequence: TGCAGTTACCCTAGCGGTCAGAACACCGGGGAGCGGTTTTTT. This translates into CSYPSGQNTGERFF.

This chain uses TRBV5-1 with TRBJ2-7; the match to TRBD1 covers 7 bases. The better agreement between TRBJ2-5 and the DNA end casts doubt on the J call. CDR1 is SGHRS, CDR2 YFSETQ, per germline. The CDR3 loop spans 14 amino acids. The CDR3 sequence: CASGPGTAQETQYF. The CDR3, as DNA: TGCGCCAGCGGTCCCGGGACAGCTCAAGAGACCCAGTACTTC.